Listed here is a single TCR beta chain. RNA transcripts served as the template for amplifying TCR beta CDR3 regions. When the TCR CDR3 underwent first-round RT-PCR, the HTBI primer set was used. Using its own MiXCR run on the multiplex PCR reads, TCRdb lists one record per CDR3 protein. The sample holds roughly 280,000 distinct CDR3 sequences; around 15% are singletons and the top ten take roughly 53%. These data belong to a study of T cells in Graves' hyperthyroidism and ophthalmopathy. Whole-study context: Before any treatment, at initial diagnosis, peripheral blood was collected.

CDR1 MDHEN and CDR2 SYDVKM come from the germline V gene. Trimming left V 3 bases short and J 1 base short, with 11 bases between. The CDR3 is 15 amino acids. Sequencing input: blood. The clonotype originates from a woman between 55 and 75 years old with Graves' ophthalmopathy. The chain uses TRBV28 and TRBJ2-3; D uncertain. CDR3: CASSLARARTDTQYF. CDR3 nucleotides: TGTGCCAGCAGTTTGGCCAGAGCTCGCACAGATACGCAGTATTTT.